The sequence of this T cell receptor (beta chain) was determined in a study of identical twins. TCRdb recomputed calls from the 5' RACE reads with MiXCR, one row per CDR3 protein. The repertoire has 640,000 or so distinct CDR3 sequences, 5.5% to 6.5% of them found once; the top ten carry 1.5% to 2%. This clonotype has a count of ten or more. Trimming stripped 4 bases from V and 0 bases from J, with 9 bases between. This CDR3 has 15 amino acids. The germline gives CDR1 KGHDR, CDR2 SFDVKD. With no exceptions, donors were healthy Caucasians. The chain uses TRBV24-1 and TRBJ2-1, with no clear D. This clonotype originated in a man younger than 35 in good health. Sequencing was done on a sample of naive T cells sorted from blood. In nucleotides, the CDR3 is TGTGCCACCAGTGACCCCGCGGACTCCTACAATGAGCAGTTCTTC. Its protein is CATSDPADSYNEQFF.